These 23 T cell receptor beta chains came from one sample sequenced in a study of shared clonotypes between healthy human individuals. The method was immunoSEQ multiplex PCR; TCRdb's version includes in-frame clones alone and lacks a portion of them. The sample has 2 million to 3 million clones; over 85% are singletons. Sequenced material: naive CD4+ T cells from PBMCs. Specified subset: CD45RA+ positively selected. The receptors were gathered from a man aged 18 to 29 in good health. Some clones in this sample may be carry-over from other donors' samples.

The chain uses TRBV2 and TRBJ2-7; D might be TRBD2 (6 bases). In germline, CDR1 is SNHLY, CDR2 FYNNEI. The V and J ends lost 8 bases and 3 bases respectively, with 14 bases between them. This CDR3 region has 13 residues. CDR3 loop: CASGVVEGYEQYF. The DNA for the CDR3 is TGTGCCAGCGGCGTCGTGGAGGGCTACGAGCAGTACTTC. Combining the CDR3 with reference TRBV2 and TRBJ2-7 gives the whole variable domain EPEVTQTPSHQVTQMGQEVILRCVPISNHLYFYWYRQILGQKVEFLVSFYNNEISEKSEIFDDQFSVERPDGSNFTLKIRSTKLEDSAMYFCASGVVEGYEQYFGPGTRLTVT.

The chain recombines TRBV5-3 with TRBJ2-1, with 8 bases matching TRBD1. TRBV5-3 is sorted into the ORF group, with uncertain function. V trimming: 7 bases; J trimming: 3 bases; junction bases outside the gene matches: 9. The CDR3 is 15 amino acids. The DNA for the CDR3 is TGTGCCAGACCCATTGGGACAGGATACTACAATGAGCAGTTCTTC. Its protein is CARPIGTGYYNEQFF.

J is TRBJ2-1 and V is TRBV7-9, with D unclear. The germline CDR1 and CDR2 sequences are SEHNR and FQNEAQ (reference sequence). Trimming removed 2 bases at V and 9 bases at J, with 14 bases between. The CDR3 spans 14 residues. Written as DNA, the CDR3 is TGTGCCAGCAGCTTACGAGTATCGGCGAGTGAGCAGTTCTTC. It codes for CASSLRVSASEQFF. Combining the CDR3 with reference TRBV7-9 and TRBJ2-1 gives the whole variable domain DTGVSQNPRHKITKRGQNVTFRCDPISEHNRLYWYRQTLGQGPEFLTYFQNEAQLEKSRLLSDRFSAERPKGSFSTLEIQRTEQGDSAMYLCASSLRVSASEQFFGPGTRLTVL.

The rearrangement links TRBV7-2 to TRBJ2-1, with 9 bases fitting TRBD2. The CDR3 is made up of 18 amino acids. The germline V gene encodes CDR1 SGHTA and CDR2 FQGNSA. The J segment lost 2 bases and the V segment lost 1 base, leaving 9 bases of the junction unmatched. CDR3 loop: CASSLVATREGAYNEQFF. The CDR3 bases are TGTGCCAGCAGCTTAGTGGCTACGCGGGAGGGAGCCTACAATGAGCAGTTCTTC. Filled out from reference TRBV7-2 and TRBJ2-1, the complete variable domain reads GAGVSQSPSNKVTEKGKDVELRCDPISGHTALYWYRQSLGQGLEFLIYFQGNSAPDKSGLPSDRFSAERTGGSVSTLTIQRTQQEDSAVYLCASSLVATREGAYNEQFFGPGTRLTVL.

The V call is TRBV5-4, the J call TRBJ1-2; TRBD1 is a possible D gene (5 bases). Looked up from germline, CDR1 is SGHNT and CDR2 is YYREEE (reference sequence). Trimming pared 4 bases from V and 0 bases from J, leaving 19 bases between. The CDR3 sequence is 17 residues long. CDR3 protein: CASSPYLGGGANYGYTF. CDR3 coding DNA: TGTGCCAGCAGCCCCTACCTGGGCGGGGGGGCTAACTATGGCTACACCTTC.

The table lists this clone with a count of one. CDR3 in DNA: TGTGCCTGGACGTCAACGGGAGATACGCAGTATTTT. This sequence encodes CAWTSTGDTQYF. The V gene is TRBV30, the J gene TRBJ2-3; D is uncertain. CDR3 size: 12 residues. Deletions cut 4 bases from V and 5 bases from J, with 10 bases between. Germline assignment: CDR1 GTSNPN and CDR2 SVGIG (reference sequence). Full variable domain (remainder filled in from reference TRBV30 and TRBJ2-3): SQTIHQWPATLVQPVGSPLSLECTVEGTSNPNLYWYRQAAGRGLQLLFYSVGIGQISSEVPQNLSASRPQDRQFILSSKKLLLSDSGFYLCAWTSTGDTQYFGPGTRLTVL.

V is TRBV6-6 and J is TRBJ2-7; D may be TRBD1 (6 bases). The germline V gene has CDR1 MNHNY and CDR2 SVGAGI (reference sequence). V lost 6 bases, J lost 2 bases, and 11 bases lay in between. This CDR3 has 13 residues. The DNA for the CDR3 is TGTGCCAGCAGAGGGACACCTACCTACGAGCAGTACTTC. Amino acids: CASRGTPTYEQYF.

J is TRBJ2-1 and V is TRBV4-1; 9 positions agree with TRBD2. The CDR3 extends over 16 amino acids. The germline V gene encodes CDR1 MGHRA and CDR2 YSYEKL. The V gene end was trimmed by 0 bases and the J gene end by 4 bases; junction bases not matched to a gene: 4. The CDR3: CASSQERLAVYNEQFF. The CDR3, as DNA: TGCGCCAGCAGCCAAGAGAGACTAGCGGTATACAATGAGCAGTTCTTC.

This chain joins TRBV7-2 and TRBJ2-7; D might be TRBD2 (6 bases). Germline-derived CDR1 and CDR2 are SGHTA and FQGNSA. The CDR3 is 13 residues long. Trimming took 5 bases from V and 8 from J, leaving 16 bases between them. CDR3 sequence reads: CASSARDFIQQYF. The CDR3 DNA is TGTGCCAGCAGCGCCCGGGACTTTATCCAGCAGTACTTC.

In regard to this clone: A read error may account for a junction end that differs from germline. The rearrangement joins TRBV4-2 to TRBJ2-1; 8 positions agree with TRBD2. CDR3 size: 18 residues. CDR1 is LGHNA, CDR2 YNFKEQ, per germline. The CDR3 DNA reads TGTACCAGCAGCCAGGGATACCAGGGACTAGGGAGTTTAAATGAGCAGTTCTTC. Translating gives CTSSQGYQGLGSLNEQFF.

The genes are TRBV28 and TRBJ2-5, with 8 bases that match TRBD1. The CDR3 spans 12 residues. The V gene end was trimmed by 11 bases and the J gene end by 5 bases; junction bases not matched to a gene: 7. The V gene's germline CDR1 is MDHEN and CDR2 SYDVKM. CDR3 DNA sequence: TGTGCCCTCAGGGGGCGCGTGGAGACCCAGTACTTC. Its protein is CALRGRVETQYF.

The chain couples TRBV2 to TRBJ2-1; D is undetermined. The V gene lost 9 bases and the J gene lost 2 bases, with 14 bases spanning the gap. This CDR3 has 14 amino acids. Germline CDR1 reads SNHLY; CDR2 reads FYNNEI. The CDR3 protein is CASRTTPPYNEQFF. The CDR3 nucleotides read TGTGCCAGTCGTACGACTCCCCCCTACAATGAGCAGTTCTTC.

V usage is TRBV9 and J usage is TRBJ2-5, with D perhaps matching TRBD1 or TRBD2 (6 bases each). V dropped 3 bases and J dropped 5 bases, with 17 bases sitting between them. The CDR3 loop spans 15 amino acids. Germline CDR1 reads SGDLS; CDR2 reads YYNGEE. The CDR3 spells CASSAFGGGSETQYF. DNA for the CDR3: TGTGCCAGCAGCGCCTTCGGGGGCGGAAGTGAGACCCAGTACTTC.

The rearrangement links TRBV6-5 to TRBJ2-1, with D hard to call. The CDR3 spans 13 residues. With 6 bases removed from V and 9 bases from J, the gap between germline ends came to 15 bases. Germline V gives CDR1 MNHEY, CDR2 SVGAGI. The CDR3 DNA reads as TGTGCCAGCAGCTCGTGGGAAGATACTGAGCAGTTCTTC. It is translated as CASSSWEDTEQFF.

The chain uses TRBV7-2 and TRBJ2-3, with TRBD2 matching 10 bases. Germline trimming cut 1 base from V and 0 bases from J; bases unmatched to any gene: 4. Germline lookup yields CDR1 SGHTA and CDR2 FQGNSA. The CDR3 extends over 17 amino acids. CDR3 in DNA: TGTGCCAGCAGCTTAGTAGCGGGAGGTGGGAGCACAGATACGCAGTATTTT. This gives the protein CASSLVAGGGSTDTQYF. Looking up the rest from reference TRBV7-2 and TRBJ2-3 gives the full variable domain: GAGVSQSPSNKVTEKGKDVELRCDPISGHTALYWYRQSLGQGLEFLIYFQGNSAPDKSGLPSDRFSAERTGGSVSTLTIQRTQQEDSAVYLCASSLVAGGGSTDTQYFGPGTRLTVL.

J is TRBJ1-3 and V is TRBV6-5; D uncertain. The V gene lost 0 bases and the J gene lost 3 bases, with 9 bases spanning the gap. Germline V gene data show CDR1 as MNHEY and CDR2 as SVGAGI. The CDR3 spans 15 residues. In DNA, the CDR3 is TGTGCCAGCAGTTACTCCGTCGGCGGTGGAAACACCATATATTTT. Translated: CASSYSVGGGNTIYF.

The CDR3 region has the DNA TGTGCCAGCAGCCCTCAGAGCGGGAGGGATGGGGAGCAGTTCTTC. Its protein product is CASSPQSGRDGEQFF. The gene calls are TRBV7-3 and TRBJ2-1; 10 positions match TRBD2. Germline V gene lookup returns CDR1 SGHTA and CDR2 FQGTGA. CDR3 size: 15 residues. V shed 5 bases, J shed 10 bases, and the junction held 11 bases outside the gene matches.

The chain uses TRBV6-5 and TRBJ2-7; D possibly matches TRBD1 or TRBD2 (6 bases each). The CDR3 is 15 amino acids. Germline CDR1 reads MNHEY; CDR2 reads SVGAGI. Trimming took off 5 bases at V and 2 bases at J, with 16 bases between the two ends. Here the CDR3 DNA reads TGTGCCAGCAGTGCCCGGGGGACACTCGCCTACGAGCAGTACTTC. This gives the protein CASSARGTLAYEQYF.

The chain joins TRBV18 to TRBJ1-4, with D maybe TRBD1 (5 bases). V was cut by 0 bases and J by 8 bases, with 10 bases left in between. This CDR3 is built from 14 residues. In germline, CDR1 is KGHSH, CDR2 LQKENI. CDR3 protein: CASSPPDGGEKLFF. The CDR3 DNA is TGTGCCAGCTCACCACCGGACGGGGGAGAAAAACTGTTTTTT.

V and J are TRBV7-9 and TRBJ1-1; 8 nucleotides match TRBD1. CDR1 is SEHNR, CDR2 FQNEAQ, per germline (reference sequence). This CDR3 is built from 12 residues. With V trimmed by 4 bases and J by 8 bases, 3 bases remained unmatched. CDR3 region: CASSSDRAEAFF. CDR3 nucleotide sequence: TGTGCCAGCAGCTCGGACAGGGCAGAAGCTTTCTTT.

The chain links TRBV21-1 to TRBJ1-1; the listed D gene, TRBD1, was not tested against the DNA. TRBV21-1 is a pseudogene locus. This CDR3 has 15 residues. CDR3: CASSKGADPGTEAFF. CDR3 nucleotides: TGTGCCAGCAGCAAGGGGGCGGACCCGGGCACTGAAGCTTTCTTT.

The chain carries TRBV4-1 and TRBJ2-4; 7 bases agree with TRBD1. Germline loops: CDR1 MGHRA, CDR2 YSYEKL. The CDR3 consists of 19 residues. The V segment lost 1 base and the J segment 1 base; nucleotides outside the gene matches: 13. CDR3 amino acids: CASSQAGTDKRGAKNIQYF. For the CDR3, the DNA is TGCGCCAGCAGCCAAGCCGGGACAGACAAAAGAGGGGCCAAAAACATTCAGTACTTC.

Remarks on this clone: Other nucleotide sequences in the sample specify the same CDR3. V and J are TRBV9 and TRBJ2-3; a weak D match, TRBD2 (5 bases). Germline CDR1 reads SGDLS; CDR2 reads YYNGEE. This CDR3 spans 14 amino acids. Trimming pared 4 bases from V and 0 bases from J, leaving 9 bases between. The CDR3 loop reads CASSTRTSTDTQYF. CDR3 sequence (DNA): TGTGCCAGCAGCACTCGGACTAGCACAGATACGCAGTATTTT. Filled out from reference TRBV9 and TRBJ2-3, the complete variable domain reads DSGVTQTPKHLITATGQRVTLRCSPRSGDLSVYWYQQSLDQGLQFLIQYYNGEERAKGNILERFSAQQFPDLHSELNLSSLELGDSALYFCASSTRTSTDTQYFGPGTRLTVL.